Below are 2 T cell receptor beta chains sequenced from a single sample in a study of T cell repertoires in cytomegalovirus infection. TCRdb used MiXCR to reprocess the reads, holding one entry per CDR3 protein. This sample has over 250,000 distinct CDR3 sequences, with 20% to 30% found just once. The sequenced material came from PBMCs. Every receptor here comes from a human donor in good health (CMV status not recorded). Some clones in this sample may be carry-over from other donors' samples.

This clonotype was picked up a small number of times. The CDR3 reads CSAKGQRSRNTDTQYF. CDR3 coding DNA: TGCAGTGCTAAAGGACAGCGGTCCCGAAACACAGATACGCAGTATTTT. V gene TRBV20-1 combines with J gene TRBJ2-3; tentatively, D is TRBD1 (6 bases). CDR1 is DFQATT, CDR2 SNEGSKA, per germline (reference sequence). V was trimmed by 4 bases and J by 2 bases, leaving 19 bases between them. The CDR3 sequence is 16 residues long.

Ten or more counts support this clonotype. The V gene is TRBV7-2, the J gene TRBJ1-2; D remains ambiguous. Germline CDR1 SGHTA, CDR2 FQGNSA. With 5 bases removed from V and 1 base from J, the gap between germline ends came to 8 bases. This CDR3 comprises 13 residues. The CDR3 sequence: CASSNPSNYGYTF. In DNA form, the CDR3 reads TGTGCCAGCAGCAACCCCAGTAACTATGGCTACACCTTC.